These T cell receptor beta chains were read from a single sample in a study of cytomegalovirus exposure and HLA in healthy donors. Produced via immunoSEQ multiplex PCR; TCRdb's table is partial and in-frame only. The repertoire holds fewer than 200,000 clones, with under 90% as singletons. Sequencing used PBMCs. The receptors originated from a male donor in good health and CMV-seronegative. CDR3s include the opening cysteine and the closing phenylalanine or tryptophan. D genes are given only for firm matches. Size tells how often a clone was seen (once, few, many) or the class of an expanded clone, and some rows leave it out.

d_gene,len,v_gene,abundance,j_gene,CDR3nt,CDR3aa
TRBD1,14,TRBV29-1,NA,TRBJ2-7,TGCAGCGTTAGGTTTGGGACAGAACCTTACGAGCAGTACTTC,CSVRFGTEPYEQYF
TRBD1,16,TRBV7-9,once,TRBJ1-2,TGTGCCAGCAGCTCGCCGACAGGGGAAAATAACTATGGCTACACCTTC,CASSSPTGENNYGYTF
NA,13,TRBV28,NA,TRBJ2-7,TGTGTTGCTCAGGGGTCTGATCACTACGAGCAGTACTTC,CVAQGSDHYEQYF
NA,11,TRBV6-1,NA,TRBJ2-7,TGTGCCAGCAGGAACTATGGCGAGCAGTACTTC,CASRNYGEQYF
TRBD2,15,TRBV7-2,NA,TRBJ2-7,TGTGCCAGCAGCCCCGTAGCGGGGGGAAGGCACGAGCAGTACTTC,CASSPVAGGRHEQYF
NA,15,TRBV6-5,NA,TRBJ1-1,TGTGCCAGCAGACGTAAGCGGGGAATAGTGGGGGAAGCTTTCTTT,CASRRKRGIVGEAFF
TRBD1,16,TRBV6-4,NA,TRBJ1-2,TGTGCCAGCAGTGACTCTCCGGACAGGGGGCGTTCTGGCTACACCTTC,CASSDSPDRGRSGYTF
TRBD1,15,TRBV4-1,NA,TRBJ1-3,TGCGCCAGCAGCCCAACAGGGGGCTCTGGAAACACCATATATTTT,CASSPTGGSGNTIYF
NA,14,TRBV27,NA,TRBJ2-2,TGTGCCAGCAGTTTTTGGACTAACACCGGGGAGCTGTTTTTT,CASSFWTNTGELFF
TRBD1,17,TRBV19,NA,TRBJ1-2,TGTGCCAGTAGTATAGACTCCGGGACAGCCGCTAACTATGGCTACACCTTC,CASSIDSGTAANYGYTF
TRBD2,17,TRBV5-1,NA,TRBJ2-5,TGCGCCAGCAGCTTGGGTGGGTCGACTAGCGGGCAAGAGACCCAGTACTTC,CASSLGGSTSGQETQYF
NA,15,TRBV5-5,NA,TRBJ2-5,TGTGCCAGCAGCTTGGCCCCGCGACAGGACGAGACCCAGTACTTC,CASSLAPRQDETQYF
NA,14,TRBV10-2,NA,TRBJ1-2,TGCGCCAGCAGTGAGTCGGGGCAGATTTATGGCTACACCTTC,CASSESGQIYGYTF
TRBD2,15,TRBV6-1,NA,TRBJ2-1,TGTGCCAGCAGTGAAGTGGGACTAGTTTACAATGAGCAGTTCTTC,CASSEVGLVYNEQFF
TRBD2,17,TRBV5-6,NA,TRBJ2-1,TGTGCCAGCAGCCGGGGGGAACTGCGTTTGTCCTACAATGAGCAGTTCTTC,CASSRGELRLSYNEQFF
NA,19,TRBV28,NA,TRBJ2-2,TGTGCCAGCAGTTTCCCATCCGCGGGAAGGGTTGGAGGGGCCGGGGAGCTGTTTTTT,CASSFPSAGRVGGAGELFF
TRBD2,15,TRBV5-6,NA,TRBJ2-5,TGTGCCAGCAGCTCAGGACTAGCGGGAGATGAGACCCAGTACTTC,CASSSGLAGDETQYF
TRBD1,18,TRBV18,NA,TRBJ2-3,TGTGCCAGCTCACTAATACCTAAGACAGGGACCAGCACAGATACGCAGTATTTT,CASSLIPKTGTSTDTQYF
NA,14,TRBV28,NA,TRBJ1-5,TGTGCCAGCAGAGCAAGGGGTAGCAATCAGCCCCAGCATTTT,CASRARGSNQPQHF
TRBD2,16,TRBV5-4,few,TRBJ2-2,TGTGCCAGCAGCACCGTAAGCGGGAGGAACACCGGGGAGCTGTTTTTT,CASSTVSGRNTGELFF
TRBD2,16,TRBV7-2,NA,TRBJ2-7,TGTGCCAGCAGCCAGACTAGCGGAAACGGGGGCTACGAGCAGTACTTC,CASSQTSGNGGYEQYF
NA,14,TRBV5-6,few,TRBJ2-7,TGTGCCAGCAGGAGCTTTGAAAGGGGCAACGAGCAGTACTTC,CASRSFERGNEQYF
NA,12,TRBV27,NA,TRBJ2-7,TGTGCCAGCAGTTTGAGGCAAGGCGAGCAGTACTTC,CASSLRQGEQYF
TRBD1,14,TRBV4-2,few,TRBJ2-1,TGTGCCAGCAGCCACGGGACAGCTCTCAATGAGCAGTTCTTC,CASSHGTALNEQFF